This passage covers 2 T cell receptor beta chains from one sample sequenced in a study of blood T cell repertoires in COVID-19. Sequenced by immunoSEQ multiplex PCR; TCRdb stores in-frame clones only, minus some. The table records approximately 440,000 clones, less than 95% of them present only once. Sequenced material: PBMCs or T cells enriched from blood (not recorded which). These receptors were collected from a man aged 18 to 30 who had recovered from COVID-19.

The chain couples TRBV25-1 to TRBJ2-7; 9 bases are shared with TRBD1. V lost 4 bases, J lost 6 bases, and 7 bases stayed unmatched. In germline, CDR1 is MGHDK, CDR2 SYGVNS. This CDR3 contains 14 residues. CDR3 region: CASSGRTGATEQYF. CDR3 DNA: TGTGCCAGCAGTGGCAGGACAGGGGCGACCGAGCAGTACTTC.

The chain couples TRBV15 to TRBJ1-5, with a weak D call TRBD1 (5 bases). CDR1 LNHNV and CDR2 YYDKDF come from the germline V gene (reference sequence). This CDR3 contains 14 residues. Deletions cut 5 bases from V and 2 bases from J, with 10 bases between. The CDR3: CATSVDRRNQPQHF. DNA of the CDR3: TGTGCCACCAGCGTTGACAGACGCAATCAGCCCCAGCATTTT.